Following are 12 T cell receptor beta chains from one sample sequenced in a study of control samples from healthy donors and cancer patients. Repertoires were generated with immunoSEQ multiplex PCR, while TCRdb's copy carries only in-frame clones and drops some. The table lists around 170,000 clones, roughly 90% of them singletons. The specimen was blood. The receptor set was obtained from a woman aged 25 to 39 in good health.

The chain uses TRBV30 and TRBJ1-2, with D possibly TRBD1 on 6 matching bases. Trimming shortened V by 5 bases and J by 2 bases, and 9 bases separated the two germline ends. CDR3 length: 12 residues. The germline gives CDR1 GTSNPN, CDR2 SVGIG (reference sequence). CDR3 in amino acids: CAWGQRNYGYTF. The CDR3 bases are TGTGCCTGGGGACAGAGGAACTATGGCTACACCTTC. Combining the CDR3 with reference TRBV30 and TRBJ1-2 gives the whole variable domain SQTIHQWPATLVQPVGSPLSLECTVEGTSNPNLYWYRQAAGRGLQLLFYSVGIGQISSEVPQNLSASRPQDRQFILSSKKLLLSDSGFYLCAWGQRNYGYTFGSGTRLTVV.

This clone was detected a few times. The rearrangement uses TRBV20-1 and TRBJ1-1; possible D gene TRBD1, 5 bases. The germline gives CDR1 DFQATT, CDR2 SNEGSKA (reference sequence). This CDR3 contains 10 residues. V lost 4 bases and J 11 bases, leaving 11 bases between the germline ends. CDR3 sequence reads: CSAKSQVAFF. The CDR3, as DNA: TGCAGTGCTAAATCACAGGTGGCTTTCTTT.

The chain employs TRBV28 and TRBJ2-7, with 10 bases lining up with TRBD2. With 3 bases clipped from V and 1 base from J, the junction kept 12 bases outside the gene matches. The CDR3 covers 18 residues. The germline CDR1 and CDR2 sequences are MDHEN and SYDVKM. The CDR3 DNA is TGTGCCAGCAGTTTCTGGGATCTAGCGGGGGTAGCTTCCTACGAGCAGTACTTC. This translates into CASSFWDLAGVASYEQYF.

This clone was seen once. The chain carries TRBV19 and TRBJ1-2; TRBD1 aligns across 7 bases. Germline V gene sequence: CDR1 LNHDA, CDR2 SQIVND (reference sequence). The CDR3 consists of 15 residues. The V segment lost 1 base and the J segment 4 bases; nucleotides outside the gene matches: 6. The CDR3 nucleotides are TGTGCCAGTAGTATAGCAGAGGGGGCCGGCTATGGCTACACCTTC. It yields the protein CASSIAEGAGYGYTF.

The chain has TRBV28 and TRBJ1-2; tentatively, D is TRBD1 (5 bases). The CDR3 has 12 amino acids. V was shortened by 5 bases and J by 8 bases, with 12 bases between the two germline ends. From germline, CDR1 is MDHEN and CDR2 SYDVKM. CDR3 sequence (DNA): TGTGCCAGCAGTCCCCTCGGGGACGGCTACACCTTC. Protein sequence: CASSPLGDGYTF.

This rearrangement joins TRBV12-3 or TRBV12-4 to TRBJ1-1; D gene uncertain. Trimming removed 1 base from V and 11 bases from J, with 11 bases in between. This CDR3 has 12 residues. DNA of the CDR3: TGTGCCAGCAGTTTAGTGCGCAGAGGGGCTTTCTTT. Its translation: CASSLVRRGAFF.

Written as DNA, the CDR3 is TGTGCCAGCAGTTACCCTGGGTCCTATGGCTACACCTTC. Its protein product is CASSYPGSYGYTF. The chain links TRBV6-6 to TRBJ1-2, with D unresolved. CDR1 MNHNY and CDR2 SVGAGI come from the germline V gene (reference sequence). CDR3 length equals 13 residues. Trimming pared 2 bases from V and 4 bases from J, leaving 8 bases between.

The chain joins TRBV24-1 to TRBJ2-1, with D maybe TRBD1 (7 bases). The CDR3 runs to 15 residues. Per the germline V gene, CDR1 is KGHDR and CDR2 is SFDVKD. The ends were cut back, 6 bases at V and 6 bases at J, with 17 bases in the middle. CDR3 sequence reads: CATSWGDRGTNEQFF. Here the CDR3 DNA reads TGTGCCACCAGTTGGGGGGACAGAGGTACCAATGAGCAGTTCTTC.

The chain carries TRBV10-1 and TRBJ2-1; D uncertain. There are 14 residues in the CDR3. The germline CDR1 and CDR2 sequences are WNHNN and SYGVQD (reference sequence). The V and J ends lost 0 bases and 5 bases respectively, with 8 bases between them. DNA for the CDR3: TGCGCCAGCAGTGAGTCGATGGTCGACAATGAGCAGTTCTTC. Translating gives CASSESMVDNEQFF.

This clone was seen only a few times. This sequence joins TRBV7-2 and TRBJ1-3; TRBD1 aligns across 7 bases. Germline lookup yields CDR1 SGHTA and CDR2 FQGNSA. This CDR3 spans 15 amino acids. V shed 2 bases, J shed 4 bases, and the junction held 5 bases outside the gene matches. The CDR3 DNA sequence: TGTGCCAGCAGCTTATCCCGGGACAGCGGAAACACCATATATTTT. Residues: CASSLSRDSGNTIYF.

The chain carries TRBV18 and TRBJ1-2; 7 bases are a match to TRBD1. CDR1 and CDR2 (germline): KGHSH, LQKENI. The junction had 6 bases not matched to a gene; V was cut back by 3 bases and J by 2 bases. CDR3 length equals 15 residues. The CDR3 is CASSPDKQGNYGYTF. In DNA form, the CDR3 reads TGTGCCAGCTCACCTGATAAACAGGGGAACTATGGCTACACCTTC. The full variable domain, completed using reference TRBV18 and TRBJ1-2, is NAGVMQNPRHLVRRRGQEARLRCSPMKGHSHVYWYRQLPEEGLKFMVYLQKENIIDESGMPKERFSAEFPKEGPSILRIQQVVRGDSAAYFCASSPDKQGNYGYTFGSGTRLTVV.

This rearrangement joins TRBV7-2 to TRBJ2-2, with a tentative D call TRBD1 (5 bases). The germline V gene has CDR1 SGHTA and CDR2 FQGNSA. The V and J ends lost 5 bases and 6 bases respectively, with 13 bases between them. This CDR3 comprises 14 residues. As DNA, the CDR3 is TGTGCCAGCAGCCTACTAACAGGCGCCGGGGAGCTGTTTTTT. It translates to CASSLLTGAGELFF.